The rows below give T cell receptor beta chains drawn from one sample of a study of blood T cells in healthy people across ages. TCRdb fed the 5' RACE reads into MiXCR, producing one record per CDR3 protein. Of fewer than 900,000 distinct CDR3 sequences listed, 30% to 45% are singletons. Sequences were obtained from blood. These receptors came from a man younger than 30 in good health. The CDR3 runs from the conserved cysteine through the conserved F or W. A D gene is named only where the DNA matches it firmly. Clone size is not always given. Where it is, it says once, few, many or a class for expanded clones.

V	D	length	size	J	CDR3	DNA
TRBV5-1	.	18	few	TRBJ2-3	CASSMSGGLPLLTDTQYF	TGCGCCAGCAGCATGTCCGGGGGCCTTCCGTTGTTGACAGATACGCAGTATTTT
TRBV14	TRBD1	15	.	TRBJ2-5	CASSLEGQGRETQYF	TGTGCCAGCAGCCTAGAGGGACAGGGTCGAGAGACCCAGTACTTC
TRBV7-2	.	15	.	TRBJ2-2	CASSLSGPNTGELFF	TGTGCCAGCAGCTTAAGTGGGCCAAACACCGGGGAGCTGTTTTTT
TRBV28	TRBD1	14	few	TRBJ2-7	CASSLRQGADEQYF	TGTGCCAGCAGTTTAAGGCAGGGGGCGGACGAGCAGTACTTC
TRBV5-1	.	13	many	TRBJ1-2	CASSLAEGDGYTF	TGCGCCAGCAGCTTGGCCGAGGGAGATGGCTACACCTTC
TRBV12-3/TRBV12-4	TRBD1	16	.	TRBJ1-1	CASSLVDRVQNTEAFF	TGTGCCAGCAGTTTAGTGGACAGGGTTCAGAACACTGAAGCTTTCTTT
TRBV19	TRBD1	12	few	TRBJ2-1	CASQDRWNEQFF	TGTGCCAGCCAGGACAGGTGGAATGAGCAGTTCTTC
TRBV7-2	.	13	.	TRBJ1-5	CASSLGGNRPQHF	TGTGCCAGCAGCTTGGGCGGCAATCGGCCCCAGCATTTT
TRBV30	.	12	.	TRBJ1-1	CAWSVLSQKAFF	TGTGCCTGGAGTGTACTGTCGCAGAAAGCTTTCTTT
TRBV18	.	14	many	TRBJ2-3	CASSSEVHTDTQYF	TGTGCCAGCTCTTCGGAAGTTCACACAGATACGCAGTATTTT
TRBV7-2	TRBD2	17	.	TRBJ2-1	CASSSRTSGGAGDEQFF	TGTGCCAGCAGCTCTCGGACTAGCGGGGGGGCCGGTGATGAGCAGTTCTTC
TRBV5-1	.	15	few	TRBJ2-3	CASSLQGPRSDTQYF	TGCGCCAGCAGCTTGCAGGGTCCTCGTTCAGATACGCAGTATTTT
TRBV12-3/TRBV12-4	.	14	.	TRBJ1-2	CASRTRDSWGGYTF	TGTGCCAGCAGGACCCGGGATTCTTGGGGTGGCTACACCTTC
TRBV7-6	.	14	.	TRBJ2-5	CASSSVRIQETQYF	TGTGCCAGCAGCTCAGTACGGATTCAAGAGACCCAGTACTTC
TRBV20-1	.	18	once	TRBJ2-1	CSARDWREQMSSYNEQFF	TGCAGTGCTAGAGATTGGAGGGAACAGATGAGCTCCTACAATGAGCAGTTCTTC
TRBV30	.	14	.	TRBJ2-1	CAWSGLGPNNEQFF	TGTGCCTGGAGTGGGCTCGGACCGAACAATGAGCAGTTCTTC
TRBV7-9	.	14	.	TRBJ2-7	CASSLSGSYNEQYF	TGTGCCAGCAGCTTATCTGGCTCCTACAATGAGCAGTACTTC
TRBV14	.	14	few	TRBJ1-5	CASSQVGTNQPQHF	TGTGCCAGCAGCCAAGTTGGAACCAATCAGCCCCAGCATTTT
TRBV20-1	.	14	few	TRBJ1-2	CSAKTGTLNYGYTF	TGCAGTGCAAAAACCGGGACGTTGAACTATGGCTACACCTTC
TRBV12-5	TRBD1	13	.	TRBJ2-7	CASVVGQGYEQYF	TGTGCTAGTGTTGTTGGACAGGGCTACGAGCAGTACTTC
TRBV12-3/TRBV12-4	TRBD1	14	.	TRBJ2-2	CASRNRQGAGELFF	TGTGCCAGCAGAAATAGACAGGGGGCCGGGGAGCTGTTTTTT
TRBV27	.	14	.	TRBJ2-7	CASSYTGTAPEQYF	TGTGCCAGCTCATACACCGGGACTGCCCCCGAGCAGTACTTC
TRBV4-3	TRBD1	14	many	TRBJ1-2	CASSHLGQPDGYTF	TGCGCCAGCAGCCACCTGGGACAGCCCGATGGCTACACCTTC
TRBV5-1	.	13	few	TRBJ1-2	CASSPSTGFGYTF	TGCGCCAGCAGCCCATCCACAGGGTTTGGCTACACCTTC
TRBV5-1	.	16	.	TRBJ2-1	CASSSRDGQGSYEQFF	TGCGCCAGCAGCTCCCGGGACGGCCAAGGATCCTACGAGCAGTTCTTC
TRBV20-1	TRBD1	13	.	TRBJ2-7	CSAIRQGQYEQYF	TGCAGTGCTATTAGACAGGGGCAGTACGAGCAGTACTTC
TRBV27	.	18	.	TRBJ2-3	CASSFRPGTRTSTDTQYF	TGTGCCAGCAGTTTCAGACCCGGGACAAGAACTAGCACAGATACGCAGTATTTT
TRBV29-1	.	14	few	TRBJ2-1	CSVDPQGSYNEQFF	TGCAGCGTTGATCCCCAGGGATCCTACAATGAGCAGTTCTTC
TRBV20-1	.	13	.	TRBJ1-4	CSARAGGAEKLFF	TGCAGCGCTAGAGCGGGGGGCGCTGAAAAACTGTTTTTT
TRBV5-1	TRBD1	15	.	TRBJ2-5	CASSTWTGTGETQYF	TGCGCCAGCAGCACCTGGACAGGGACGGGAGAGACCCAGTACTTC
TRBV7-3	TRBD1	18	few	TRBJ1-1	CASSPNRMDTGANTEAFF	TGTGCCAGCAGCCCCAATAGGATGGACACAGGGGCCAACACTGAAGCTTTCTTT
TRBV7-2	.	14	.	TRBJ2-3	CASSLSSGQDTQYF	TGTGCCAGCAGCTTGTCCTCCGGTCAAGATACGCAGTATTTT
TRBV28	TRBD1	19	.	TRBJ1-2	CASSLGTRDSQLRLYGYTF	TGTGCCAGCAGTTTAGGGACGAGGGACAGCCAGCTCAGACTCTATGGCTACACCTTC
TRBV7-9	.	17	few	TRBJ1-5	CASSLSPGTTFNQPQHF	TGTGCCAGCAGCTTATCCCCCGGGACAACTTTCAATCAGCCCCAGCATTTT
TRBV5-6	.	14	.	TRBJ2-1	CASSSGPFQETQFF	TGTGCCAGCAGCTCGGGACCCTTCCAAGAGACCCAGTTCTTC
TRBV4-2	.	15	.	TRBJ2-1	CASSARDSTYNEQFF	TGTGCCAGCAGCGCGCGGGACTCGACCTACAATGAGCAGTTCTTC